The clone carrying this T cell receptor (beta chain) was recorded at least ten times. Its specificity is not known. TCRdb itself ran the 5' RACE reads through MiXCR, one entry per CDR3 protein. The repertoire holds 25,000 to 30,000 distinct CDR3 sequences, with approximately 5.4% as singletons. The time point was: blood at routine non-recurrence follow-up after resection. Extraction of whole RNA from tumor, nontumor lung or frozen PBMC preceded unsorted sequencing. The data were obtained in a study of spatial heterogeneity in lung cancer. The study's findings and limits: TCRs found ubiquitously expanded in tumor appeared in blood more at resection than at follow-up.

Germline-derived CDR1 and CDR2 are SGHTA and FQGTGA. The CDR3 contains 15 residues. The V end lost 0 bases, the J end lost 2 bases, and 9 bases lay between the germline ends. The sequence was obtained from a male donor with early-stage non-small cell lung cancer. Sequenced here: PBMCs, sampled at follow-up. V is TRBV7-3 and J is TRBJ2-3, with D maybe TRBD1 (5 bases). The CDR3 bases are TGTGCCAGCAGCTTAACGGGGCAGCCCACAGATACGCAGTATTTT. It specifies CASSLTGQPTDTQYF. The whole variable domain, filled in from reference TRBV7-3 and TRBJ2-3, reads GAGVSQTPSNKVTEKGKYVELRCDPISGHTALYWYRQSLGQGPEFLIYFQGTGAADDSGLPNDRFFAVRPEGSVSTLKIQRTERGDSAVYLCASSLTGQPTDTQYFGPGTRLTVL.